Below, 32 T cell receptor beta chains from the same sample are listed, as sequenced in a study of blood T cells in healthy people across ages. Then a second PCR, running about 6 to 12 cycles, was carried out with a sample-barcoded 5' primer and a J-beta primer mix. Using its own MiXCR run on the 5' RACE reads, TCRdb lists one record per CDR3 protein. In the table there are under 750,000 distinct CDR3 sequences, 40% to 50% of which are singletons. The specimen was blood. Receptors were obtained from a man aged 80 or over in good health.

Turning to this clonotype: Given a much more abundant clone one base away, this may be a read error. This sequence joins TRBV29-1 and TRBJ2-3; TRBD1 or TRBD2 may be the D gene (5 bases each). The CDR3 totals 15 residues. CDR1 and CDR2 (germline): SQVTM, ANQGSEA. V was cut by 5 bases and J by 4 bases, with 19 bases left in between. The CDR3 protein is CSVRGVAFHADTQYF. The CDR3 DNA reads TGCAGCGTTCGAGGGGTGGCGTTTCACGCAGATACGCAGTATTTT.

This clonotype was detected only a few times. The gene calls are TRBV4-2 and TRBJ2-1, with a weak D call TRBD1 (6 bases). V was shortened by 0 bases and J by 10 bases, with 16 bases between the two germline ends. Germline V gene lookup returns CDR1 LGHNA and CDR2 YNFKEQ. CDR3 size: 15 residues. CDR3 sequence: CASSQDHGRGKEQFF. In nucleotides, the CDR3 is TGTGCCAGCAGCCAAGATCATGGAAGGGGGAAAGAGCAGTTCTTC.

This chain connects TRBV6-2 or TRBV6-3 to TRBJ2-2, with D unresolved. V gave up 5 bases and J gave up 6 bases, with 19 bases separating them. The CDR3 contains 16 residues. In germline, CDR1 is MNHEY, CDR2 SVGEGT. The CDR3 here is CASSPQQYTYSGELFF. As DNA, the CDR3 is TGTGCCAGCAGTCCCCAACAGTATACCTATTCCGGGGAGCTGTTTTTT.

This clonotype was observed a few times. The chain links TRBV20-1 to TRBJ2-1; D is perhaps TRBD1 (5 bases). Germline assignment: CDR1 DFQATT and CDR2 SNEGSKA (reference sequence). V dropped 7 bases and J dropped 2 bases, with 12 bases sitting between them. This CDR3 is built from 13 residues. The CDR3 reads CSGRGVPYNEQFF. In nucleotides, the CDR3 is TGCAGTGGAAGGGGCGTCCCCTACAATGAGCAGTTCTTC.

V is TRBV20-1 and J is TRBJ2-7; TRBD2 might be the D (6 bases). CDR3 length: 16 amino acids. CDR1 DFQATT and CDR2 SNEGSKA come from the germline V gene (reference sequence). Trimming cost V 2 bases and J 5 bases, with 22 bases left between them. DNA for the CDR3: TGCAGTGCTAGACCCAGGACAATCGGACTAAACGACGAGCAGTACTTC. It yields the protein CSARPRTIGLNDEQYF.

This chain links TRBV18 with TRBJ2-3; D might be TRBD1 (5 bases). The germline V gene has CDR1 KGHSH and CDR2 LQKENI. This CDR3 is built from 14 residues. Trimming stripped 3 bases from V and 2 bases from J, with 9 bases between. This CDR3 is CASSPDSLTDTQYF. CDR3 sequence (DNA): TGTGCCAGCTCACCCGACAGCCTCACAGATACGCAGTATTTT.

Remarks on this clonotype: At one end, the junction sequence differs from germline, possibly due to a read error. This chain links TRBV5-5 with TRBJ2-7; 8 bases map to TRBD1. Germline V CDR1 and CDR2: SGHKS, YYEKEE (reference sequence). This CDR3 comprises 12 residues. CDR3 in amino acids: CASSGGSYEQYF. The CDR3 DNA follows: TGTGCCAGTTCAGGGGGCTCCTACGAGCAGTATTTC.

J is TRBJ1-2 and V is TRBV12-3 or TRBV12-4; 9 bases line up with TRBD1. V lost 6 bases, J lost 5 bases, and 7 bases stayed unmatched. The CDR3 extends over 14 amino acids. Here the CDR3 DNA reads TGTGCCAGCAGACCCGGGACAGGGAGATATGGCTACACCTTC. Protein sequence: CASRPGTGRYGYTF.

The chain is built from TRBV6-5 and TRBJ2-1; TRBD1 might be the D (6 bases). V dropped 5 bases and J dropped 10 bases, with 9 bases sitting between them. CDR3 length: 11 amino acids. Looked up from germline, CDR1 is MNHEY and CDR2 is SVGAGI. CDR3: CASSTQGEQFF. Written as DNA, the CDR3 is TGTGCCAGCAGTACCCAGGGGGAGCAGTTCTTC.

This clonotype was recorded once. This chain uses TRBV20-1 with TRBJ2-1; 9 positions agree with TRBD2. Trimming took 5 bases from V and 6 from J; bases not matched to a gene: 8. Germline CDR1 and CDR2: DFQATT and SNEGSKA (reference sequence). The CDR3 is 14 amino acids. CDR3 amino acids: CSAVTSGPPNEQFF. CDR3 bases: TGCAGTGCTGTCACTAGCGGGCCTCCCAATGAGCAGTTCTTC.

This clonotype appeared once. The chain is built from TRBV6-6 and TRBJ1-5; possibly TRBD1 for D (5 bases). The CDR3 sequence is 13 residues long. In germline, CDR1 is MNHNY, CDR2 SVGAGI (reference sequence). The germline V and J ends were trimmed by 6 bases and 5 bases, with 11 bases remaining between them. CDR3 loop: CASRAPGYQPQHF. Written as DNA, the CDR3 is TGTGCCAGCAGAGCCCCAGGGTATCAGCCCCAGCATTTT.

The V gene is TRBV5-1, the J gene TRBJ1-1; no firm D call. This CDR3 has 15 residues. V lost 1 base and J lost 1, with 11 bases in between. Looked up from germline, CDR1 is SGHRS and CDR2 is YFSETQ. In nucleotides, the CDR3 is TGCGCCAGCAGCTTGTCGGACCCCAGGAACACTGAAGCTTTCTTT. This encodes CASSLSDPRNTEAFF.

This chain connects TRBV4-1 to TRBJ1-3; D remains ambiguous. Germline values: CDR1 MGHRA, CDR2 YSYEKL. There are 13 residues in the CDR3. Trimming pared 1 base from V and 5 bases from J, leaving 6 bases between. DNA of the CDR3: TGCGCCAGCAGCCAAGTCGGAAGAAACACCATATATTTT. Translating it yields CASSQVGRNTIYF.

In its sample, this clonotype was seen many times. This chain connects TRBV29-1 to TRBJ2-1; no clear D gene. V lost 4 bases, J lost 5 bases, and 18 bases lay in between. The CDR3 runs to 15 residues. The germline CDR1 and CDR2 sequences are SQVTM and ANQGSEA. CDR3 region: CSVGVTHDPNNEQFF. The DNA for the CDR3 is TGCAGCGTTGGGGTGACCCATGATCCGAACAATGAGCAGTTCTTC.

V gene TRBV3-1 combines with J gene TRBJ2-7; either TRBD1 or TRBD2 may supply D (5 bases each). V lost 4 bases, J lost 2 bases, and 12 bases lay in between. CDR1 is LGHDT, CDR2 YNNKEL, per germline (reference sequence). The CDR3 spans 14 residues. CDR3 DNA sequence: TGTGCCAGCAGCCGTGGGGCGGGTACCTACGAGCAGTACTTC. Protein: CASSRGAGTYEQYF.

The rearrangement links TRBV7-9 to TRBJ2-1; unclear D gene. Trimming removed 4 bases from V and 8 bases from J, with 6 bases in between. This CDR3 comprises 11 residues. Germline-derived CDR1 and CDR2 are SEHNR and FQNEAQ (reference sequence). As DNA, the CDR3 is TGTGCCAGCAGCTATGACTATGAGCAGTTCTTC. This encodes CASSYDYEQFF.

The sample holds a few counts of this clonotype. A much more abundant neighbour one base away suggests this may be a read error. The CDR3 sequence: CASSALGTVNEQYF. For the CDR3, the DNA is TGTGCCAGCAGCGCCCTGGGGACGGTCAATGAGCAGTACTTC. The genes are TRBV6-6 and TRBJ2-7; the D gene could be TRBD1 or TRBD2 (5 bases each). V was pared by 6 bases and J by 7 bases, with 19 bases between. This CDR3 region has 14 residues. Germline-derived CDR1 and CDR2 are MNHNY and SVGAGI (reference sequence).

This chain joins TRBV20-1 and TRBJ2-2, with 9 nucleotides matching TRBD2. Germline values: CDR1 DFQATT, CDR2 SNEGSKA (reference sequence). The CDR3 is 18 amino acids. V shed 0 bases, J shed 9 bases, and the junction held 17 bases outside the gene matches. The DNA for the CDR3 is TGCAGTGCTAGAGATATGCAGGGGACTAGCATGTCCCACCGGGAGCTGTTTTTT. Its translation is CSARDMQGTSMSHRELFF.

This clonotype has just a few counts. This chain uses TRBV2 with TRBJ2-1, with D tentatively TRBD1 (5 bases). The CDR3 totals 12 residues. The germline gives CDR1 SNHLY, CDR2 FYNNEI. The CDR3 region has the DNA TGTGCGGTGACAGACCCCTACAATGAGCAGTTCTTC. This encodes CAVTDPYNEQFF.

CDR3 residues: CASSVGTENEKLFF. The DNA of the CDR3 is TGTGCCAGCAGCGTGGGGACAGAGAATGAAAAACTGTTTTTT. The J gene is TRBJ1-4, the V gene TRBV9, with 7 bases that match TRBD1. V lost 2 bases to trimming and J lost 5 bases; unmatched junction nucleotides: 3. This CDR3 spans 14 amino acids. CDR1 and CDR2 (germline): SGDLS, YYNGEE.

About this clonotype itself: One end of the junction does not line up with germline, which may come from a read error. The V gene is TRBV3-1, the J gene TRBJ1-1, with D perhaps TRBD1 (6 bases). From germline, CDR1 is LGHDT and CDR2 YNNKEL (reference sequence). CDR3 length: 12 residues. This CDR3 reads CTSSYVQGEAFF. The DNA of the CDR3 is TGTACCAGCTCGTATGTACAGGGTGAAGCTTTCTTT. The entire variable domain, with the rest obtained from reference TRBV3-1 and TRBJ1-1, is as follows: DTAVSQTPKYLVTQMGNDKSIKCEQNLGHDTMYWYKQDSKKFLKIMFSYNNKELIINETVPNRFSPKSPDKAHLNLHINSLELGDSAVYFCTSSYVQGEAFFGQGTRLTVV.

A word on this clonotype: A read error may produce the germline difference seen at one junction end. The J gene is TRBJ2-2, the V gene TRBV7-9, with TRBD1 matching over 9 bases. The germline gives CDR1 SEHNR, CDR2 FQNEAQ (reference sequence). CDR3 size: 14 residues. In DNA form, the CDR3 reads TGTGTCACCAAAACAGGGGGCGCCGGCGGGGTGCTGTTTTTT. This encodes CVTKTGGAGGVLFF.

This clonotype was seen more than once but under ten times. The chain links TRBV6-5 to TRBJ2-1; D uncertain. The DNA end favors TRBJ2-7, so the J call may be wrong. The CDR3 runs to 16 residues. The germline CDR1 and CDR2 sequences are MNHEY and SVGAGI. The CDR3 spells CASSYSGGSSYNEQYF. The CDR3 DNA reads TGTGCCAGCAGTTACTCAGGCGGAAGCTCCTACAATGAGCAGTACTTC.

The chain couples TRBV5-1 to TRBJ2-1; D remains unclear. The CDR3 totals 15 residues. The V gene lost 7 bases and the J gene lost 8 bases, with 22 bases spanning the gap. The germline V gene encodes CDR1 SGHRS and CDR2 YFSETQ. The chain's CDR3 is CASPTLSGSHDEQFF. Written as DNA, the CDR3 is TGCGCCAGCCCCACCCTCTCCGGGTCACACGATGAGCAGTTCTTC.

J is TRBJ2-1 and V is TRBV7-9; 8 bases agree with TRBD1. The CDR3 runs 16 residues. Trimming cost V 5 bases and J 1 base; bases outside gene matches: 7. Germline V gene lookup returns CDR1 SEHNR and CDR2 FQNEAQ (reference sequence). In DNA form, the CDR3 reads TGTGCCAGCAGCCGCCCCGGACAGGGTTCCTACAATGAGCAGTTCTTC. Translating gives CASSRPGQGSYNEQFF. Using reference TRBV7-9 and TRBJ2-1 for the parts outside the CDR3, the full variable domain is DTGVSQNPRHKITKRGQNVTFRCDPISEHNRLYWYRQTLGQGPEFLTYFQNEAQLEKSRLLSDRFSAERPKGSFSTLEIQRTEQGDSAMYLCASSRPGQGSYNEQFFGPGTRLTVL.

This clonotype was found a few times. The chain is built from TRBV20-1 and TRBJ2-4; TRBD1 or TRBD2 may be the D gene (6 bases each). The CDR3 has 16 residues. Germline V gene data show CDR1 as DFQATT and CDR2 as SNEGSKA (reference sequence). The germline V and J ends were trimmed by 0 bases and 2 bases, with 14 bases remaining between them. As DNA, the CDR3 is TGCAGTGCTAGAGACTGGGGGGCTAAGCCCAAAAACATTCAGTACTTC. Its translation is CSARDWGAKPKNIQYF.

CDR3 in amino acids: CASSYPPDRGAEAFF. CDR3 DNA sequence: TGTGCCAGCAGTTACCCGCCCGACAGGGGCGCTGAAGCTTTCTTT. V is TRBV6-2 or TRBV6-3 and J is TRBJ1-1, with TRBD1 matching over 8 bases. The CDR3 totals 15 residues. Trimming took 2 bases from V and 6 from J; bases not matched to a gene: 8. Germline CDR1 MNHEY, CDR2 SVGEGT.

The J gene is TRBJ2-1, the V gene TRBV20-1; a possible D gene is TRBD2 (6 bases). CDR1 is DFQATT, CDR2 SNEGSKA, per germline (reference sequence). The CDR3 totals 14 residues. Trimming took 6 bases from V and 2 from J, leaving 14 bases between them. CDR3 region: CSAGEWTTYNEQFF. The DNA of the CDR3 is TGCAGTGCCGGGGAGTGGACTACCTACAATGAGCAGTTCTTC.

Only a few counts were recorded for this clonotype. This chain connects TRBV7-2 to TRBJ2-1, with D unclear. Germline V gene lookup returns CDR1 SGHTA and CDR2 FQGNSA. Trimming removed 1 base from V and 6 bases from J, with 13 bases in between. The CDR3 runs to 15 residues. The CDR3 sequence is CASSLVLAIGNEQFF. In DNA, the CDR3 is TGTGCCAGCAGCTTAGTTTTGGCGATTGGCAATGAGCAGTTCTTC.

The chain carries TRBV5-1 and TRBJ2-1; D is ambiguous. This CDR3 has 15 residues. Germline-derived CDR1 and CDR2 are SGHRS and YFSETQ. Trimming pared 0 bases from V and 2 bases from J, leaving 9 bases between. Written as DNA, the CDR3 is TGCGCCAGCAGCTTGGGCAGGCAAACCTACAATGAGCAGTTCTTC. It yields the protein CASSLGRQTYNEQFF. Variable domain in full (rest from reference TRBV5-1 and TRBJ2-1): KAGVTQTPRYLIKTRGQQVTLSCSPISGHRSVSWYQQTPGQGLQFLFEYFSETQRNKGNFPGRFSGRQFSNSRSEMNVSTLELGDSALYLCASSLGRQTYNEQFFGPGTRLTVL.

This chain connects TRBV29-1 to TRBJ2-7, with TRBD1 matching over 7 bases. V was pared by 4 bases and J by 6 bases, with 9 bases of the junction left unmatched. From germline, CDR1 is SQVTM and CDR2 ANQGSEA. CDR3 length: 13 amino acids. As DNA, the CDR3 is TGCAGCGTTGTGGGGACAGTGATATCCGAGCAGTACTTC. Protein: CSVVGTVISEQYF.

For this clonotype: A clone one base away is much larger, so this may be a read error. Written as DNA, the CDR3 is TGTGCCAGCAGTGCCAGCTCTGGGGCCAACGTCCTGACTTTC. It codes for CASSASSGANVLTF. The rearrangement joins TRBV27 to TRBJ2-6, with D unclear. Trimming removed 5 bases at V and 0 bases at J, with 5 bases between. The CDR3 has 14 amino acids. CDR1 is MNHEY, CDR2 SMNVEV, per germline (reference sequence).